This T cell receptor beta chain was observed in a study of circulating and synovial CD4+ cells in juvenile arthritis. Study conclusions and caveats: Diversity here was lower than in bulk blood CD4 cells. Circulating pathogenic-like lymphocytes shared a substantially higher fraction of CDR3 sequences with synovium than bulk blood. Traditional Vbeta family usage analysis missed the pathogenic-like versus bulk difference.

Produced via immunoSEQ multiplex PCR; TCRdb's table is partial and in-frame only. The sample carries 30,000 to 40,000 clones, about 95% recorded once. Donors were patients with active juvenile idiopathic arthritis. This CDR3 has 20 residues. Germline CDR1 and CDR2: MNHEY and SMNVEV (reference sequence). J was trimmed by 6 bases and V by 7 bases; bases with no gene match: 24. Note on this clone: The antigen is not known.

The sequence was collected from a human donor with juvenile idiopathic arthritis. This rearrangement joins TRBV27 to TRBJ2-1; 10 nucleotides match TRBD2. The sequencing input was CD4+ T cells from blood. CDR3 region: CASTPPSGTSEEFAGNEQFF. CDR3 coding DNA: TGTGCCAGCACCCCCCCATCCGGGACTAGCGAAGAGTTCGCCGGCAATGAGCAGTTCTTC.